The 4 T cell receptor beta chains reported below all come from one sample, sequenced in a study of blood T cells in healthy people across ages. PCR was performed a second time for about 7 to 12 cycles using a sample-barcoded 5' primer and a J-beta primer mix. TCRdb passed the 5' RACE reads through MiXCR, listing each CDR3 protein once. The sample lists 1,500,000 or so distinct CDR3 sequences; almost 60% were seen once. Sequencing was carried out using blood. The receptors were sampled from a man younger than 30 in good health.

V gene TRBV6-2 or TRBV6-3 combines with J gene TRBJ2-1, with 13 bases that match TRBD2. The CDR3 length is 18 residues. Germline CDR1 reads MNHEY; CDR2 reads SVGEGT. V trimming: 4 bases; J trimming: 0 bases; junction bases outside the gene matches: 6. The DNA for the CDR3 is TGTGCCAGCAGTTGGACTAGCGGGGGCCTTAGCTCCTACAATGAGCAGTTCTTC. Residues: CASSWTSGGLSSYNEQFF.

This clonotype showed up just once. Being one base from a much bigger clone, this may be a read error. This chain uses TRBV3-1 with TRBJ2-4; 10 nucleotides align to TRBD2. Near its end, the DNA agrees better with TRBJ2-5, so the J call may be wrong. The CDR3 consists of 15 residues. Germline lookup yields CDR1 LGHDT and CDR2 YNNKEL (reference sequence). CDR3 DNA: TGTGCCAGCAGCCCACCTAGCGGGGGAGGGGGGACCCAGTACTTC. Translating gives CASSPPSGGGGTQYF.

This chain links TRBV15 with TRBJ2-1, with D uncertain. The J call may not be correct, given that the DNA end is closer to TRBJ2-7. This CDR3 is 14 amino acids long. Germline assignment: CDR1 LNHNV and CDR2 YYDKDF (reference sequence). For the CDR3, the DNA is TGTGCCACCAGCAGAGACCCTTTTCCGGACGAGCAGTACTTC. Amino acid sequence: CATSRDPFPDEQYF.

This chain joins TRBV27 and TRBJ2-5; 8 nucleotides match TRBD2. J lost 3 bases, V lost 6 bases, and 6 bases had no gene match. Germline-derived CDR1 and CDR2 are MNHEY and SMNVEV (reference sequence). This CDR3 has 14 amino acids. The CDR3 region is CASSRAGGEETQYF. The CDR3 DNA is TGTGCCAGCAGCCGCGCGGGAGGAGAAGAGACCCAGTACTTC.